These 12 T cell receptor beta chains were all obtained from the same sample, sequenced in a study of shared clonotypes between healthy human individuals. Profiling relied on immunoSEQ multiplex PCR, and the TCRdb table lists in-frame clones only, not all of them. Among over a million clones listed, about four fifths were seen once. The sequenced material came from memory CD4+ T cells from PBMCs. Subset reported: CD45RA-negative fraction. The receptors were sampled from a man aged 18 to 30 in good health. Some clones in this sample may be carry-over from other donors' samples.

This chain links TRBV27 with TRBJ2-3; D is uncertain. Germline lookup yields CDR1 MNHEY and CDR2 SMNVEV (reference sequence). Trimming shortened V by 2 bases and J by 2 bases, and 17 bases separated the two germline ends. The length of the CDR3 is 17 residues. The CDR3 region is CASSLPGLPLSTDTQYF. CDR3 nucleotides: TGTGCCAGCAGTTTACCTGGCTTGCCGCTATCCACAGATACGCAGTATTTT.

The V call is TRBV25-1, the J call TRBJ2-2; D possibly corresponds to TRBD2 (6 bases). Deletions cut 2 bases from V and 3 bases from J, with 7 bases between. Germline loops: CDR1 MGHDK, CDR2 SYGVNS. CDR3 size: 14 residues. In nucleotides, the CDR3 is TGTGCCAGCAGTGAAGGGGGGTACACCGGGGAGCTGTTTTTT. It yields the protein CASSEGGYTGELFF.

Concerning this clone itself: It differs at one base from a far larger clone, so likely a read error. The V and J genes are TRBV29-1 and TRBJ1-1; a possible D gene is TRBD1 (6 bases). This CDR3 comprises 14 residues. CDR1 and CDR2 (germline): SQVTM, ANQGSEA. DNA of the CDR3: TGCAGCGCTGATGGGGGGCGAGGGAACACTGAAGCTTCCTTT. This translates into CSADGGRGNTEASF.

The CDR3 DNA sequence: TGTGCCATCAGGGGAAGGACAGGGGAGAGCACCATATATTTT. Translated, it gives CAIRGRTGESTIYF. V usage is TRBV10-3 and J usage is TRBJ1-3; 9 bases are shared with TRBD1. Germline CDR1 reads ENHRY; CDR2 reads SYGVKD. The CDR3 is 14 residues long. V dropped 6 bases and J dropped 9; count of bases not matched to a gene: 9.

The chain uses TRBV2 and TRBJ2-1; D uncertain. The CDR3 is made up of 15 amino acids. Deletions cut 3 bases from V and 0 bases from J, with 9 bases between. Germline V gives CDR1 SNHLY, CDR2 FYNNEI. The CDR3 bases are TGTGCCAGCAGTGAGACTCCGAACTCCTACAATGAGCAGTTCTTC. It specifies CASSETPNSYNEQFF.

The J gene is TRBJ2-5, the V gene TRBV4-2; D tentatively reads TRBD1 or TRBD2 (5 bases each). The CDR3 sequence is 13 residues long. Per the germline V gene, CDR1 is LGHNA and CDR2 is YNFKEQ. V lost 5 bases, J lost 2 bases, and 9 bases lay in between. The CDR3 bases are TGTGCCAGCAGCGGGGACGGGCAAGAGACCCAGTACTTC. Its translation is CASSGDGQETQYF.

The V call is TRBV28, the J call TRBJ1-1; the D is unclear. Trimming cost V 5 bases and J 8 bases, with 15 bases left between them. The CDR3 has 13 residues. CDR1 MDHEN and CDR2 SYDVKM come from the germline V gene. Here the CDR3 reads CASSLGSGREAFF. The CDR3 nucleotides read TGTGCCAGCAGTCTCGGGTCTGGCCGCGAAGCTTTCTTT.

The genes are TRBV21-1 and TRBJ2-7; the listed D gene, TRBD1, was not tested against the DNA. TRBV21-1 is assigned pseudogene status. The CDR3 totals 14 residues. CDR3 sequence: CASTKRGQEYEQYF. DNA for the CDR3: TGTGCCAGCACCAAAAGAGGACAGGAGTACGAGCAGTACTTC.

Of note for this clone: The same CDR3 can be traced to other DNA sequences in this sample. The chain links TRBV7-2 to TRBJ2-3; D may be TRBD1 or TRBD2 (5 bases each). Trimming cost V 1 base and J 0 bases, with 8 bases left between them. Germline CDR1 reads SGHTA; CDR2 reads FQGNSA. There are 15 residues in the CDR3. Here the CDR3 reads CASSLGGRSTDTQYF. The CDR3 DNA is TGTGCCAGCAGCTTAGGGGGACGGAGCACAGATACGCAGTATTTT.

Concerning this clone: This sequence is one base from a far larger clone and is likely a read error. Other DNA sequences of this sample code for an identical CDR3. V gene TRBV2 combines with J gene TRBJ2-3; D may be TRBD2 (5 bases). Germline CDR1 is SNHLY and CDR2 is FYNNEI. The CDR3 runs to 14 residues. The CDR3 reads CASNQRTRTDTQYF. In DNA form, the CDR3 reads TGTGCCAGCAATCAGCGGACCCGCACGGATACGCAGTATTTT.

This CDR3 reads CASSNRDRGSYEQYF. Here the CDR3 DNA reads TGTGCCAGCAGCAACCGGGACAGAGGCTCCTACGAGCAGTACTTC. The V gene is TRBV21-1, the J gene TRBJ2-7; TRBD1 is the table's D call, not checked against the DNA. TRBV21-1 constitutes a pseudogene. The CDR3 loop spans 15 amino acids.

The chain is built from TRBV28 and TRBJ2-2, with a tentative D call TRBD2 (6 bases). Germline-derived CDR1 and CDR2 are MDHEN and SYDVKM. V was clipped by 2 bases and J by 3 bases, with 16 bases between them. This CDR3 comprises 17 residues. CDR3 residues: CASSLGGTSQYTGELFF. DNA for the CDR3: TGTGCCAGCAGTTTAGGGGGGACCTCACAATACACCGGGGAGCTGTTTTTT.